The clone carrying this TCR beta chain occurred a few times. Its target is unknown. This sample stems from a study of CD8 T cells in ankylosing spondylitis. Study-wide points: Within ankylosing spondylitis blood, a TCR beta motif made up of roughly eight highly homologous variants appeared to be characteristic.

Germline CDR1 is GTSNPN and CDR2 is SVGIG (reference sequence). Trimming took off 0 bases at V and 9 bases at J, with 20 bases between the two ends. This CDR3 has 15 residues. TCRdb reprocessed the 5' RACE reads with MiXCR, giving one entry per CDR3 protein. The sample contains hundreds of thousands of distinct CDR3 sequences, roughly 13% of which appear only once. This TCR derives from a male donor with ankylosing spondylitis. J is TRBJ1-2 and V is TRBV30; D gene unclear. The sample comprised blood, either unsorted or a sorted T cell fraction (not recorded which). CDR3 in amino acids: CAWSVLWGSLISYTF. CDR3 in DNA: TGTGCCTGGAGTGTACTATGGGGATCTTTGATAAGCTACACCTTC.